The sequence of this T cell receptor beta chain was determined in a study of cytomegalovirus exposure and HLA in healthy donors. J gave up 2 bases and V 8 bases, and 7 bases lay outside the gene matches. There are 14 residues in the CDR3. Germline V gene lookup returns CDR1 SNHLY and CDR2 FYNNEI. Use of 60 Vbeta and 13 Jbeta primers characterized the PCR. Measured with immunoSEQ multiplex PCR; TCRdb has only the in-frame clones, and not every one. The sample records around 70,000 clones, around 86% being singletons. The TCR comes from a woman aged 25 to 39 in good health and CMV-seronegative. The chain couples TRBV2 to TRBJ1-2; TRBD1 aligns across 8 bases. Sequencing used PBMCs. The CDR3 region is CASFNRGKNYGYTF. CDR3 in DNA: TGTGCCAGCTTTAACAGGGGGAAGAACTATGGCTACACCTTC. Drawing the rest from reference TRBV2 and TRBJ1-2, the complete variable domain is EPEVTQTPSHQVTQMGQEVILRCVPISNHLYFYWYRQILGQKVEFLVSFYNNEISEKSEIFDDQFSVERPDGSNFTLKIRSTKLEDSAMYFCASFNRGKNYGYTFGSGTRLTVV.